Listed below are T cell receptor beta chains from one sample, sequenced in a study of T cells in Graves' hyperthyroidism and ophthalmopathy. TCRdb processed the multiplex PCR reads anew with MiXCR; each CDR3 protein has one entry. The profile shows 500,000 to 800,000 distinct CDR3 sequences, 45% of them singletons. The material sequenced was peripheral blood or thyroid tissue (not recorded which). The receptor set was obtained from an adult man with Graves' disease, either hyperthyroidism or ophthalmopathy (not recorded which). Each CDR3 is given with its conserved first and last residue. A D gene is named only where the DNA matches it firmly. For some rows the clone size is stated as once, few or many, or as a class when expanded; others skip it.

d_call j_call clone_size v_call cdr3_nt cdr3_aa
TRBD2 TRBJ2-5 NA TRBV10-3 TGTGCCATCGCTAGCGGGAGGGCCCCAGAGACCCAGTACTTC CAIASGRAPETQYF
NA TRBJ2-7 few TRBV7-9 TGTGCCAGCAGCCCCTTTGACAGGTTTTACGAGCAGTACTTC CASSPFDRFYEQYF
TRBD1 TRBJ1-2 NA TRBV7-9 TGTGCCAGCAGCTCTCAAGGGAGACAGGGTGTGAACTATGGCTACACCTTC CASSSQGRQGVNYGYTF
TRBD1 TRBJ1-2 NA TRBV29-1 TGCAGCGTAATAGGACAGGGGGACTATGGCTACACCTTC CSVIGQGDYGYTF
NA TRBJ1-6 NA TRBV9 TGTGCCAGCAGCAGGGTTGGGAATTCACCCCTCCACTTT CASSRVGNSPLHF
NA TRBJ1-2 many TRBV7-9 TGTGCCAGCAGCTCGATTCGGGGGGACACTGGCTACACCTTC CASSSIRGDTGYTF
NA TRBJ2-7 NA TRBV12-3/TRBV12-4 TGTGCCAGCGCGGATCTCGGCTGGATCCGGGAGCAGTACTTC CASADLGWIREQYF
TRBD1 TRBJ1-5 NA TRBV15 TGTGCCACCAGCGGGGGGACAGGGTCCAATCAGCCCCAGCATTTT CATSGGTGSNQPQHF
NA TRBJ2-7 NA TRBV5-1 TGCGCCAGCAGAGGACAGATCCACGAGCAGTACTTC CASRGQIHEQYF
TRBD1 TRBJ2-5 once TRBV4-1 TGTGCCAGCAGCCAGACCGGGACAGCAAAGACCCAGTACTTC CASSQTGTAKTQYF
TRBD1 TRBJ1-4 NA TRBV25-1 TGTGCCAGCAGTGAACCCGGGACAGGGCGAAATGAAAAACTGTTTTTT CASSEPGTGRNEKLFF
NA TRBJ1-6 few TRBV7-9 TGTGCCAGCAGCGGGGCGCCACCGAGCTCCTATAATTCACCCCTCCACTTT CASSGAPPSSYNSPLHF
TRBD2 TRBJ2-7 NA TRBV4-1 TGCGCCAGCAGCCAAGGAACTAGCGGGGGCCCTCTAGGGCGGCAGTACTTC CASSQGTSGGPLGRQYF
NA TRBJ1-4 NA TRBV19 TGTGCCAGTAGTGGTCCGAGTGCAACTAATGAAAAACTGTTTTTT CASSGPSATNEKLFF
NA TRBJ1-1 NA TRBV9 TGTGCCAGCAGCGACGGACGGGGGAACACTGAAGCTTTCTTT CASSDGRGNTEAFF
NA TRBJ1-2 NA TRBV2 TGTGCCAGCAGGAGGGGGAGTACTGGCTACACCTTC CASRRGSTGYTF
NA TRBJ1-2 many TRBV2 TGTGCCAGCTTAGGCAAGCACTATGGCTACACCTTC CASLGKHYGYTF
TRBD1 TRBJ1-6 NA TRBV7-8 TGTGCCTGGCTTACAGGGGGTAATTCACCCCTCCACTTT CAWLTGGNSPLHF
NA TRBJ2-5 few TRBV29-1 TGCAGCGGAACCGGGGGGCTGGAGACCCAGTACTTC CSGTGGLETQYF
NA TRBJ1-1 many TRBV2 TGTGCCAGCAGCGCACAAGACACTGAAGCTTTCTTT CASSAQDTEAFF
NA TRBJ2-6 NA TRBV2 TGTGCCAGCAGTGTGGTGGGCCCTGGGGCCAACGTCCTGACTTTC CASSVVGPGANVLTF
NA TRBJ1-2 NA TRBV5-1 TGCGCCAGCAGCTTGGATGGGGGCGCGGGTGGCTACACCTTC CASSLDGGAGGYTF
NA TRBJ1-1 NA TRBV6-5 TGTGCCAGCAGTCTCACAGGGCTCCTCGATGAGTACACTGAAGCTTTCTTT CASSLTGLLDEYTEAFF
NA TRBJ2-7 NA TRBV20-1 TGCAGTGCTAGCAAAATCGACCCAGGTTCTTCCTACGAGCAGTACTTC CSASKIDPGSSYEQYF
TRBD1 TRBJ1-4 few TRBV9 TGTGCCAGCAGCCTAGCGGACAGGGGATTTGAAAAACTGTTTTTT CASSLADRGFEKLFF
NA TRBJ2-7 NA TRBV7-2 TGTGCCAGCAGTTTAACAGGGTACTACGAGCAGTACTTC CASSLTGYYEQYF
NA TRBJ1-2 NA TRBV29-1 TGCAGCCCCAGTACAGGGATAGGAAACTATGGCTACACCTTC CSPSTGIGNYGYTF
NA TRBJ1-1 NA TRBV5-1 TGCGCCAGCAGCTTTAACCCATCAGGAATTAACACTGAAGCTTTCTTT CASSFNPSGINTEAFF
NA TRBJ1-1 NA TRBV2 TGTGCCAGCAGTCCTTCCGGACATACGGGGAACACTGAAGCTTTCTTT CASSPSGHTGNTEAFF
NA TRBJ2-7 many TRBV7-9 TGTGCCAGCAGCTCCAGACAGGTTAGAGGAGAGGGTCAGTACTTC CASSSRQVRGEGQYF
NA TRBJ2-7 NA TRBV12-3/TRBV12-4 TGTGCCAGCGGAGCAGGGCGTTACGAGCAGTACTTC CASGAGRYEQYF
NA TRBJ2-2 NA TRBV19 TGTGCCAGTAGCGAGGAAAACATGGACACCGGGGAGCTGTTTTTT CASSEENMDTGELFF
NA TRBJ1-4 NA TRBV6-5 TGTGCCAGCAGTTACGTCTGGTCAGCTAATGAAAAACTGTTTTTT CASSYVWSANEKLFF
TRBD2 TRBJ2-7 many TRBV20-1 TGCAGTGCTAACTTAGCGGGAGTGAGCTACGAGCAGTACTTC CSANLAGVSYEQYF
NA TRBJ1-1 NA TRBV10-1 TGCGCCAGCAGGGGGGGGGGCCCGGACACTGAAGCTTTCTTT CASRGGGPDTEAFF
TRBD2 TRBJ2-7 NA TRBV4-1 TGCGCCAGCAGCCGACTAGGACTAGCGGGAGGCCATTACGAGCAGTACTTC CASSRLGLAGGHYEQYF
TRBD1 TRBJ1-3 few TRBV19 TGTGCCAGTAGTCATTGGAGGGACAGCGGTGATAATATTGGAAACACCATATATTTT CASSHWRDSGDNIGNTIYF
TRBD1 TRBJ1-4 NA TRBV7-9 TGTGCCAGCAGCCCCCCGGGACAGTATAATGAAAAACTGTTTTTT CASSPPGQYNEKLFF
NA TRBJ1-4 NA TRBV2 TGTGCCAGCAGACGACGAAGACACAACCCTGAAAAACTGTTTTTT CASRRRRHNPEKLFF
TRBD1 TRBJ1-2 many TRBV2 TGTGCCAGCACCGGGGGACAGGGGTATGGCTACACCTTC CASTGGQGYGYTF
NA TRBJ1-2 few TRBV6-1 TGTGCCAGCAGTGCCTTGGACGGGACTAACTATGGCTACACCTTC CASSALDGTNYGYTF
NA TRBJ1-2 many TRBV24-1 TGTGCCACCAGTGATTATGGTGGCTACACCTTC CATSDYGGYTF
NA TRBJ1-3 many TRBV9 TGTGCCAGCAGCGCCGTACACGCAGGGTCGGACACCATATATTTT CASSAVHAGSDTIYF
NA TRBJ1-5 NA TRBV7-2 TGTGCCAGCAGCGCTCGGACAGCTCAGCCCCAGCATTTT CASSARTAQPQHF
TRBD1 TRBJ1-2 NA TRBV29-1 TGCAGCGTTGCGGACAGGGAGGTTAACTATGGCTACACCTTC CSVADREVNYGYTF